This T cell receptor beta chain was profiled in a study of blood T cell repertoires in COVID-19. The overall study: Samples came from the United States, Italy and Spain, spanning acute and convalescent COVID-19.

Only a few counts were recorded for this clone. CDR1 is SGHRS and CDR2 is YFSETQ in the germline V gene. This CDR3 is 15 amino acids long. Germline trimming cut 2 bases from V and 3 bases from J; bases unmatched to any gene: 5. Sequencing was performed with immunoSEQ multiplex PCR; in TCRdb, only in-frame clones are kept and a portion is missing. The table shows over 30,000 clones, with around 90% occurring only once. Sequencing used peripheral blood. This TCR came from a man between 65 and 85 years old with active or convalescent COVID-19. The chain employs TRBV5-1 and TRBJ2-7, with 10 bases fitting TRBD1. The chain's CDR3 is CASSFRDRGVYEQYF. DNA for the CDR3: TGCGCCAGCAGCTTCAGGGACAGGGGAGTCTACGAGCAGTACTTC.